The 23 T cell receptor beta chains listed next were all sequenced from one sample in a study of T cells expressing NK-cell markers. TCRdb reprocessed the 5' RACE reads, keeping one entry per CDR3 protein, no DNA. Its table records roughly 390,000 distinct CDR3 sequences. The sequencing input was blood T cells: a sorted CD56 or NKG2C T cell subset, CD4+ or CD8+ T cells, or bulk PBMC T cells (not recorded which). Receptors were obtained from a woman aged 50 to 60 in good health.

The chain is built from TRBV25-1 and TRBJ1-1; TCRdb's D call, TRBD1, is unchecked because there is no DNA. The CDR3 length is 15 residues. Germline V gives CDR1 MGHDK, CDR2 SYGVNS. CDR3 amino acids: CASRIRPRGNTEAFF.

The V and J genes are TRBV9 and TRBJ2-3; TCRdb's D gene call, TRBD2, goes unchecked for lack of DNA. Germline values: CDR1 SGDLS, CDR2 YYNGEE. This CDR3 contains 16 residues. Here the CDR3 reads CASSVATGESGDTQYF.

The rearrangement links TRBV7-2 to TRBJ1-6; as DNA is missing, the TRBD1 call by TCRdb cannot be tested. CDR1 and CDR2 from the germline V gene are SGHTA and FQGNSA. The CDR3 covers 16 residues. The CDR3 protein is CASSHTQGSQNSPLHF.

The rearrangement uses TRBV20-1 and TRBJ1-2. The CDR3 is 12 residues long. Germline V lookup: CDR1 DFQATT, CDR2 SNEGSKA (reference sequence). The CDR3 reads CSAGSSYYGYTF.

This rearrangement joins TRBV10-3 to TRBJ2-2; TCRdb names TRBD2, which stays unverified in the absence of DNA. CDR3 length: 14 amino acids. The germline CDR1 and CDR2 sequences are ENHRY and SYGVKD. The CDR3 sequence: CAISESAGTGELFF.

The chain uses TRBV7-2 and TRBJ1-2; without DNA, the TCRdb call of TRBD1 cannot be checked. The CDR3 loop spans 15 amino acids. Germline lookup yields CDR1 SGHTA and CDR2 FQGNSA. The CDR3 loop reads CASSLAGTVDYGYTF.

This rearrangement joins TRBV27 to TRBJ1-4; the D call from TCRdb, TRBD1, cannot be confirmed without DNA. The CDR3 extends over 15 amino acids. CDR1 is MNHEY, CDR2 SMNVEV, per germline (reference sequence). This CDR3 is CASSYSGGINEKLFF.

Here the CDR3 reads CASSSGSGRNIQYF. The chain recombines TRBV5-1 with TRBJ2-4; TCRdb reports TRBD1, a call that lacks DNA to check it against. The CDR3 runs 14 residues. CDR1 is SGHRS and CDR2 is YFSETQ in the germline V gene.

The chain recombines TRBV11-3 with TRBJ1-6. The CDR3 contains 13 residues. The germline CDR1 and CDR2 sequences are SGHNT and YENEEA. This CDR3 reads CASSPWRASPLHF.

J is TRBJ2-2 and V is TRBV13; the D gene TCRdb calls, TRBD2, cannot be checked with no DNA. Germline CDR1 is PRHDT and CDR2 is FYEKMQ (reference sequence). CDR3 length: 13 amino acids. CDR3 sequence: CASSLGLALDVFF. Full variable domain (remainder filled in from reference TRBV13 and TRBJ2-2): AAGVIQSPRHLIKEKRETATLKCYPIPRHDTVYWYQQGPGQDPQFLISFYEKMQSDKGSIPDRFSAQQFSDYHSELNMSSLELGDSALYFCASSLGLALDVFFGEGSRLTVL.

The chain recombines TRBV11-2 with TRBJ2-1. CDR1 SGHAT and CDR2 FQNNGV come from the germline V gene. The CDR3 sequence is 11 residues long. The CDR3 protein is CASTVLHEQFF.

The CDR3 loop reads CASSFSTVREAFF. This chain joins TRBV12-3 or TRBV12-4 and TRBJ1-1; the TCRdb D gene call, TRBD1, has no DNA to confirm it. The CDR3 has 13 residues.

The CDR3 here is CASSYSGQGGIQYF. The gene calls are TRBV6-2 or TRBV6-3 and TRBJ2-4; TCRdb returns TRBD1, unconfirmable since there is no DNA. The CDR3 length is 14 residues. CDR1 and CDR2 (germline): MNHEY, SVGEGT.

The gene calls are TRBV12-3 or TRBV12-4 and TRBJ1-5. The length of the CDR3 is 14 residues. The CDR3 reads CASRGSGGNQPQHF.

This sequence joins TRBV20-1 and TRBJ2-4; as DNA is missing, the TRBD1 call by TCRdb cannot be tested. The CDR3 is 13 amino acids. Germline CDR1 reads DFQATT; CDR2 reads SNEGSKA (reference sequence). The CDR3 here is CSASHRGKNIQYF.

The CDR3 loop reads CASSPQSGRAHEQYF. V gene TRBV9 combines with J gene TRBJ2-7. CDR1 SGDLS and CDR2 YYNGEE come from the germline V gene. This CDR3 is built from 15 residues.

The genes are TRBV4-1 and TRBJ2-5. The germline gives CDR1 MGHRA, CDR2 YSYEKL. The CDR3 has 16 residues. CDR3 region: CASSQGLTGTEETQYF.

This chain connects TRBV6-5 to TRBJ2-2; as DNA is missing, the TRBD1 call by TCRdb cannot be tested. Germline-derived CDR1 and CDR2 are MNHEY and SVGAGI. CDR3 length: 16 residues. The chain's CDR3 is CASSYLRGEYTGELFF.

CDR3 loop: CASRATGLQPQHF. The chain carries TRBV27 and TRBJ1-5; TCRdb indicates TRBD1, and absent DNA this call remains unverified. CDR1 is MNHEY and CDR2 is SMNVEV in the germline V gene (reference sequence). The CDR3 is 13 residues long.

This chain joins TRBV29-1 and TRBJ1-1. The germline CDR1 and CDR2 sequences are SQVTM and ANQGSEA. There are 14 residues in the CDR3. The CDR3 here is CSVEDGILGTEAFF.

The chain joins TRBV7-9 to TRBJ2-1; lacking DNA, the TRBD2 call made by TCRdb goes unchecked. Germline lookup yields CDR1 SEHNR and CDR2 FQNEAQ (reference sequence). The CDR3 has 18 amino acids. CDR3 sequence reads: CASSLEGLAGDTNGKQFF. Filled out from reference TRBV7-9 and TRBJ2-1, the complete variable domain reads DTGVSQNPRHKITKRGQNVTFRCDPISEHNRLYWYRQTLGQGPEFLTYFQNEAQLEKSRLLSDRFSAERPKGSFSTLEIQRTEQGDSAMYLCASSLEGLAGDTNGKQFFGPGTRLTVL.

The J gene is TRBJ1-1, the V gene TRBV29-1. The CDR3 extends over 15 amino acids. Germline lookup yields CDR1 SQVTM and CDR2 ANQGSEA. The CDR3 is CSVALLGGQNTEAFF.

V gene TRBV6-6 combines with J gene TRBJ1-1. Germline V gene data show CDR1 as MNHNY and CDR2 as SVGAGI (reference sequence). The CDR3 runs 12 residues. The CDR3 is CASSHVVTEAFF.